The subject of this entry is one TCR beta chain. Its specificity is not known. At collection, donors were nominally healthy, but unrecorded immune exposures were probable. Germline values: CDR1 GTSNPN, CDR2 SVGIG (reference sequence). The CDR3 consists of 15 residues. V lost 1 base and J 0 bases, leaving 10 bases between the germline ends. Primers: 60 Vbeta forward and 13 Jbeta reverse. Method: immunoSEQ multiplex PCR; TCRdb's copy keeps in-frame clones and lacks some. Of about 150,000 clones detected, 70% to 90% appear once; the ten largest clones hold approximately 2.3%. The sample comes from a study of cytomegalovirus exposure and HLA in healthy donors. Study findings and constraints: A later analysis reportedly identified an Asian-associated ancestry cluster as carrying fewer N-insertions than the approximately 730-donor mean. A later analysis showed that HLA-associated TCR beta chains had undergone more clonal expansion than equally common others.

The receptor was isolated from a male donor in good health and CMV-seronegative. Sequencing was carried out using PBMCs. V and J are TRBV30 and TRBJ2-1, with a tentative D call TRBD2 (5 bases). The CDR3 spells CAWSGDYRSYNEQFF. CDR3 DNA sequence: TGTGCCTGGAGTGGTGACTATCGCTCCTACAATGAGCAGTTCTTC. Combining the CDR3 with reference TRBV30 and TRBJ2-1 gives the whole variable domain SQTIHQWPATLVQPVGSPLSLECTVEGTSNPNLYWYRQAAGRGLQLLFYSVGIGQISSEVPQNLSASRPQDRQFILSSKKLLLSDSGFYLCAWSGDYRSYNEQFFGPGTRLTVL.